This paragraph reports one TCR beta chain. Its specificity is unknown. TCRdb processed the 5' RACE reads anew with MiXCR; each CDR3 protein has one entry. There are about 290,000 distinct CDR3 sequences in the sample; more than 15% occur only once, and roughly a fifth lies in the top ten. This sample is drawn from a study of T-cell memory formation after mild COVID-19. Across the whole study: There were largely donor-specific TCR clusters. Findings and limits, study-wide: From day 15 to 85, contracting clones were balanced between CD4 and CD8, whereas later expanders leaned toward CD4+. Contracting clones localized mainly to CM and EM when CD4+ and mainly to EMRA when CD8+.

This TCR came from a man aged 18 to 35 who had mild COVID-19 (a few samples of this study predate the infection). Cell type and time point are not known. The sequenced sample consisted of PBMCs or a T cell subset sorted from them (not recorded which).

Here the CDR3 reads CSARDSGTGNYGYTF. The CDR3 coding sequence is TGCAGTGCTAGAGATTCCGGGACAGGGAATTATGGCTACACCTTC. This chain connects TRBV20-1 to TRBJ1-2; 9 bases line up with TRBD1. The germline CDR1 and CDR2 sequences are DFQATT and SNEGSKA (reference sequence). The V segment lost 0 bases and the J segment 5 bases; nucleotides outside the gene matches: 7. The length of the CDR3 is 15 residues.